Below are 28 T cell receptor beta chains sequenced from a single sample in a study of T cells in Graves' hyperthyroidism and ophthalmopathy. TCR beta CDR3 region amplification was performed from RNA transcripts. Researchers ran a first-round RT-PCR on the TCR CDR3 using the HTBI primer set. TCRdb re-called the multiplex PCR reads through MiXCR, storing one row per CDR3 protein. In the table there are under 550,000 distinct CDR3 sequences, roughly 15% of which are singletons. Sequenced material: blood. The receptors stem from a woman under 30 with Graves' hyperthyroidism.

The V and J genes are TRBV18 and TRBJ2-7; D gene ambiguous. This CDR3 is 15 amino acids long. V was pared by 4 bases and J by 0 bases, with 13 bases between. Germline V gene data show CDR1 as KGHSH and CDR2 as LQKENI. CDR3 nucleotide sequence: TGTGCCAGCTCACAACCGGGCGCGGACTCCTACGAGCAGTACTTC. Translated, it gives CASSQPGADSYEQYF.

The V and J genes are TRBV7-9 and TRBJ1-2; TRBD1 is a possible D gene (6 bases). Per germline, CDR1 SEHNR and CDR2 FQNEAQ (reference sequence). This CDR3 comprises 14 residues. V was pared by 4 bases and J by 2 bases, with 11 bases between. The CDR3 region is CASSYRDLNYGYTF. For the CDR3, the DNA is TGTGCCAGCAGCTACAGGGATCTCAACTATGGCTACACCTTC.

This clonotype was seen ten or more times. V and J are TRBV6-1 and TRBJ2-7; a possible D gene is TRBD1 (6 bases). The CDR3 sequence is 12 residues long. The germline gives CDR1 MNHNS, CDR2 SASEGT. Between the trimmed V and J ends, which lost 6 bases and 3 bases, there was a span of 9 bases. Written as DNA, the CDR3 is TGTGCCAGCAGACGACAGGACTACGAGCAGTACTTC. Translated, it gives CASRRQDYEQYF.

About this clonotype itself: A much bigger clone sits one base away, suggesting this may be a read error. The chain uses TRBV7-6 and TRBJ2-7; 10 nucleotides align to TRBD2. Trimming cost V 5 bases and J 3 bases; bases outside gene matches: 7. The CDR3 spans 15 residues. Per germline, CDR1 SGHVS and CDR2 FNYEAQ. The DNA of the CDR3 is TGTGCCAGCAGCCAAGGACTAGCGGATCACTACGAGCAGTACTTC. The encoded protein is CASSQGLADHYEQYF. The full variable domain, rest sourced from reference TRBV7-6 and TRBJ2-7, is GAGVSQSPRYKVTKRGQDVALRCDPISGHVSLYWYRQALGQGPEFLTYFNYEAQQDKSGLPNDRFSAERPEGSISTLTIQRTEQRDSAMYRCASSQGLADHYEQYFGPGTRLTVT.

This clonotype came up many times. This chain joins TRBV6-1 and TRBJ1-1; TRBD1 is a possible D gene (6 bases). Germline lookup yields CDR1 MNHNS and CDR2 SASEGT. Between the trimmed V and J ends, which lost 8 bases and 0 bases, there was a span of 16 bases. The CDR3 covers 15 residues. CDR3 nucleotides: TGTGCCAGCGGTCCGGGAGGACAGCTGAACACTGAAGCTTTCTTT. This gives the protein CASGPGGQLNTEAFF.

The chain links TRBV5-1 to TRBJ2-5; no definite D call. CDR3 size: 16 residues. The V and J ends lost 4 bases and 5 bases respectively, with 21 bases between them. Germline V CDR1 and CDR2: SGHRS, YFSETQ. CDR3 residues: CASSPDRALERETQYF. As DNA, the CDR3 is TGCGCCAGCAGCCCTGATAGGGCCCTCGAACGGGAGACCCAGTACTTC.

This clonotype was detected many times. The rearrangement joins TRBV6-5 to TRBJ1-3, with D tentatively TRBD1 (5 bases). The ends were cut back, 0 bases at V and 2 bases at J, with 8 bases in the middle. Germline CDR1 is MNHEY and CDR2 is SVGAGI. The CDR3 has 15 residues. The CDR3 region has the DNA TGTGCCAGCAGTTACTCGGCAGGGACTGGAAACACCATATATTTT. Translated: CASSYSAGTGNTIYF.

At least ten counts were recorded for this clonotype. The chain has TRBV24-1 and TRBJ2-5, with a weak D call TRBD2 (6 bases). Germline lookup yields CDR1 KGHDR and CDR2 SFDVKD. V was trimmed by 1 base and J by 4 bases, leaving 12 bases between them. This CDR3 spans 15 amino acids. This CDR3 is CATSDFGQGGETQYF. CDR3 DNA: TGTGCCACCAGTGATTTTGGGCAGGGAGGAGAGACCCAGTACTTC.

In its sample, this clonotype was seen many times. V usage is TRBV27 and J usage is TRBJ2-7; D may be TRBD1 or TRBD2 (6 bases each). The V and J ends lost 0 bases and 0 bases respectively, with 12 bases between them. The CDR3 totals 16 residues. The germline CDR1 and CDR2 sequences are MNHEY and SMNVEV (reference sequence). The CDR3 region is CASSLSQGGYSYEQYF. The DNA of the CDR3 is TGTGCCAGCAGTTTATCACAAGGGGGGTACTCCTACGAGCAGTACTTC.

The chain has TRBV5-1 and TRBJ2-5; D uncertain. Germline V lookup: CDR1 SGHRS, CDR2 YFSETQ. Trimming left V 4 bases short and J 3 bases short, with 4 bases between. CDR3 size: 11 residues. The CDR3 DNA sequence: TGCGCCAGCAGCGGGAAAGAGACCCAGTACTTC. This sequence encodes CASSGKETQYF. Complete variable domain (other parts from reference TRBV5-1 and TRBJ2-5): KAGVTQTPRYLIKTRGQQVTLSCSPISGHRSVSWYQQTPGQGLQFLFEYFSETQRNKGNFPGRFSGRQFSNSRSEMNVSTLELGDSALYLCASSGKETQYFGPGTRLLVL.

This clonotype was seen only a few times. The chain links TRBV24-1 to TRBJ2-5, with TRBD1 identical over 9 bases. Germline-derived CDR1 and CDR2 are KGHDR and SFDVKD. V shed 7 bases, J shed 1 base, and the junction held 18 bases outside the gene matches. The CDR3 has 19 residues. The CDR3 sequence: CATSGGGQGLFNTQETQYF. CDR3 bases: TGTGCCACCAGCGGGGGAGGACAGGGGCTTTTTAACACCCAAGAGACCCAGTACTTC.

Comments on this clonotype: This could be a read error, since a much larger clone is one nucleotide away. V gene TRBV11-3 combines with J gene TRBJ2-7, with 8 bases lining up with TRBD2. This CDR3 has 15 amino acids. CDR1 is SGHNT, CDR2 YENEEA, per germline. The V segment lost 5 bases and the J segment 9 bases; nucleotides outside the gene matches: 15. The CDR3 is CASSLSGVGIGGQYF. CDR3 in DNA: TGTGCCAGCAGCCTTAGCGGGGTGGGTATTGGCGGGCAGTACTTC.

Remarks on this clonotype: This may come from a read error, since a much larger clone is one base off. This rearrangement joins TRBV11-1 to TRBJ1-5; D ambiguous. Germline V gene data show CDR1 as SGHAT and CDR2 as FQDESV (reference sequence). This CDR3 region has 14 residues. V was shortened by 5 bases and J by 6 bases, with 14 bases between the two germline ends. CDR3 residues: CASSKEGAAQPQHF. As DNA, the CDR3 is TGTGCCAGCAGCAAAGAGGGAGCGGCTCAGCCCCAGCATTTT.

The CDR3 is CASRLQGTGANVLTF. CDR3 in DNA: TGTGCCAGCAGGCTACAGGGGACTGGGGCCAACGTCCTGACTTTC. This rearrangement joins TRBV27 to TRBJ2-6; 7 positions agree with TRBD1. There are 15 residues in the CDR3. Germline CDR1 and CDR2: MNHEY and SMNVEV (reference sequence). V was pared by 6 bases and J by 2 bases, with 4 bases of the junction left unmatched.

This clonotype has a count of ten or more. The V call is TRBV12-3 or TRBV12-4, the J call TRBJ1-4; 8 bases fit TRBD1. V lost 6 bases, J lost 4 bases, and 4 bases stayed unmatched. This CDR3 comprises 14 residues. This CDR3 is CASSPRGLNEKLFF. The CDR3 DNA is TGTGCCAGCAGCCCCAGGGGGCTTAATGAAAAACTGTTTTTT.

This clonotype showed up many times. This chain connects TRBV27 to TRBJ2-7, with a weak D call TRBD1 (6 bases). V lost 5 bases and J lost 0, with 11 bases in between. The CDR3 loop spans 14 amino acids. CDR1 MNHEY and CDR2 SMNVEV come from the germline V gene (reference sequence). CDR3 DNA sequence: TGTGCCAGCAGTGCCCGGGACACCTCCTACGAGCAGTACTTC. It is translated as CASSARDTSYEQYF.

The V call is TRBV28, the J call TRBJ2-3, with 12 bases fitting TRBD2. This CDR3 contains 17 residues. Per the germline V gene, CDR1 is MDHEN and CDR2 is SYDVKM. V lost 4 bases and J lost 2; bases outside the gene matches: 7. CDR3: CASSYLAGGWNTDTQYF. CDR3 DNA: TGTGCCAGCAGTTATCTAGCGGGAGGGTGGAACACAGATACGCAGTATTTT.

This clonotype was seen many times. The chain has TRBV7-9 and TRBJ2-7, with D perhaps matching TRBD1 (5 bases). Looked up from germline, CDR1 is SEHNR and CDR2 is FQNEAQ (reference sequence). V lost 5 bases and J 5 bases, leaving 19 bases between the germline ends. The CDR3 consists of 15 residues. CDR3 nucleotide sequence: TGTGCCAGCAGCGGAGCTGGATACAAAGGGGACGAGCAGTACTTC. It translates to CASSGAGYKGDEQYF. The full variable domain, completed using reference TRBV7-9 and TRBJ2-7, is DTGVSQNPRHKITKRGQNVTFRCDPISEHNRLYWYRQTLGQGPEFLTYFQNEAQLEKSRLLSDRFSAERPKGSFSTLEIQRTEQGDSAMYLCASSGAGYKGDEQYFGPGTRLTVT.

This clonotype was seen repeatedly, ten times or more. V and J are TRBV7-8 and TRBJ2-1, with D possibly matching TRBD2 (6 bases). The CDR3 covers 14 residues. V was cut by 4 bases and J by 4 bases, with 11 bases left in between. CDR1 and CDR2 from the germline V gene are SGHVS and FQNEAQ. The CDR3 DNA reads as TGTGCCAGCAGCTGGGTTGGGGGGTACAATGAGCAGTTCTTC. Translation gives CASSWVGGYNEQFF. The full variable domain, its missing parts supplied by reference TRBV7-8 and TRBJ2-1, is GAGVSQSPRYKVAKRGQDVALRCDPISGHVSLFWYQQALGQGPEFLTYFQNEAQLDKSGLPSDRFFAERPEGSVSTLKIQRTQQEDSAVYLCASSWVGGYNEQFFGPGTRLTVL.

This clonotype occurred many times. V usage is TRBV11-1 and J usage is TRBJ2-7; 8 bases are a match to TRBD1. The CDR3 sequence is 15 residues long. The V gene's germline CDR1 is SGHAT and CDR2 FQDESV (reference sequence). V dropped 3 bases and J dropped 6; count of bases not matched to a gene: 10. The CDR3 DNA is TGTGCCAGCAGCTTTTCAGGGGGCGCGGTGAGCGAGCAGTACTTC. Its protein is CASSFSGGAVSEQYF. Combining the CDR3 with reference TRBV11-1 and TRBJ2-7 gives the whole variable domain EAEVAQSPRYKITEKSQAVAFWCDPISGHATLYWYRQILGQGPELLVQFQDESVVDDSQLPKDRFSAERLKGVDSTLKIQPAELGDSAMYLCASSFSGGAVSEQYFGPGTRLTVT.

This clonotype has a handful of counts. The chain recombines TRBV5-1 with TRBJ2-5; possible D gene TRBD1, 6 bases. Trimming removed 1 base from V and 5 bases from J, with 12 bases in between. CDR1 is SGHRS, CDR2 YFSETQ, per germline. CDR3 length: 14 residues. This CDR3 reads CASSLSGAGETQYF. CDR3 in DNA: TGCGCCAGCAGCTTGTCAGGGGCAGGGGAGACCCAGTACTTC.

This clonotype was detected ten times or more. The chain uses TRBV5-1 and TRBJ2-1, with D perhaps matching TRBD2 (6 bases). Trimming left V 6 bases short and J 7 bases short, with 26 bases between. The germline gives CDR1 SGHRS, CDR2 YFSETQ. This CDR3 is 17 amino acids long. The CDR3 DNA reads TGCGCCAGCACCCCAGTCGGAGGGTTAGGGTATGAGAATGAGCAGTTCTTC. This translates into CASTPVGGLGYENEQFF.

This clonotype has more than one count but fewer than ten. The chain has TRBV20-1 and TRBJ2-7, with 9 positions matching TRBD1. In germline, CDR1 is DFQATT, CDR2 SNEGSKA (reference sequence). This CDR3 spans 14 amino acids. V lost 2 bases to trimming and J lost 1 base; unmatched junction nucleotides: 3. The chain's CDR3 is CSARLGTGSYEQYF. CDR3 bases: TGCAGTGCTAGACTCGGGACAGGGTCCTACGAGCAGTACTTC.

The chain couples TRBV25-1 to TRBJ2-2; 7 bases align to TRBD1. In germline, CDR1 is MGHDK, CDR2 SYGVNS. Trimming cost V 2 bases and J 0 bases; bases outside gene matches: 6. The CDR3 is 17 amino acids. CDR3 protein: CASSEGLGTANTGELFF. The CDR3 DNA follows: TGTGCCAGCAGTGAAGGGTTAGGGACAGCGAACACCGGGGAGCTGTTTTTT.

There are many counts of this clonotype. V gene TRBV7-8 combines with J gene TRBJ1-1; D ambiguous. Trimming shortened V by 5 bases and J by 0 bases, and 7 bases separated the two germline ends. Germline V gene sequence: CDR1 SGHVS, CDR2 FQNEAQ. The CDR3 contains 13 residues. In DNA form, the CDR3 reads TGTGCCAGCAGCCGGTACATGAACACTGAAGCTTTCTTT. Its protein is CASSRYMNTEAFF.

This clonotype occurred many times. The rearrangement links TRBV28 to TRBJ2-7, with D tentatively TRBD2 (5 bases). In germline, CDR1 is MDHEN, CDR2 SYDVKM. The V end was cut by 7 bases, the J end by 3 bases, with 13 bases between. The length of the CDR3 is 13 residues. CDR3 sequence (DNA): TGTGCCAGCATCAGTAGCGAAATCTACGAGCAGTACTTC. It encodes CASISSEIYEQYF. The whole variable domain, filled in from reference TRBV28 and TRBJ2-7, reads DVKVTQSSRYLVKRTGEKVFLECVQDMDHENMFWYRQDPGLGLRLIYFSYDVKMKEKGDIPEGYSVSREKKERFSLILESASTNQTSMYLCASISSEIYEQYFGPGTRLTVT.

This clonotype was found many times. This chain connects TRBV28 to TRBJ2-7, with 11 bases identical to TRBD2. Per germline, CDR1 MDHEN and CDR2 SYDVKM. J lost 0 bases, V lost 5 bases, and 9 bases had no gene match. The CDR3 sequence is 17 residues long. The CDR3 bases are TGTGCCAGCAGTGCTATACTAGCGGGAGACCTCTCCTACGAGCAGTACTTC. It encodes CASSAILAGDLSYEQYF.

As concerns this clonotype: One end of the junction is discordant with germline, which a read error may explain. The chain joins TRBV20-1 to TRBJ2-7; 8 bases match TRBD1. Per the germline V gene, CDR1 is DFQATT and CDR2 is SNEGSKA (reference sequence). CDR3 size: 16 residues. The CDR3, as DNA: TGCAGTGCTAGAGACCCCGGGACAGGAGATTCCTACGGGCAGTACTTC. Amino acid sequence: CSARDPGTGDSYGQYF.